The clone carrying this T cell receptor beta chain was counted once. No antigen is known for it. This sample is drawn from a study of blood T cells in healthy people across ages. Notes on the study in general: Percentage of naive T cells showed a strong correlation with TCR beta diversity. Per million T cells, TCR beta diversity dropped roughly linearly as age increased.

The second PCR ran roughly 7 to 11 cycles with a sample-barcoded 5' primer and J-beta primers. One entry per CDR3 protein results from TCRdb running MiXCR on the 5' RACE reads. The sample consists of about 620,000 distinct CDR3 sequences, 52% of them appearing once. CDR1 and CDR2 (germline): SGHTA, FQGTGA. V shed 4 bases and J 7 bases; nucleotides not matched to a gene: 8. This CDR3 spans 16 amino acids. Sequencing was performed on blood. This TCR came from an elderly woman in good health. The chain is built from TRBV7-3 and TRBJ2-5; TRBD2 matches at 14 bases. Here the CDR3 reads CASSSGLAGDLGTQYF. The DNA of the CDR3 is TGTGCCAGCAGCTCGGGACTAGCGGGGGATTTGGGGACCCAGTACTTC.